A selection of T cell receptor beta chains follows, all from one sample in a study of shared clonotypes between healthy human individuals. Generated by immunoSEQ multiplex PCR, the TCRdb table keeps only in-frame clones and is missing some. The top ten hold 0.89% of the sample, which has around 990,000 clones, about 80% seen once. Sequencing was carried out using memory CD4+ T cells from PBMCs. These receptor sequences come from a young man in good health. Some clones in this sample may be carry-over from other donors' samples. Each CDR3 is given with its conserved first and last residue. The D gene is left open where the match is weak. Clone size, where shown, is once, few, many, or a class for clones that have expanded.

J gene | D gene | V gene | clone size | CDR3 DNA | CDR3 protein
TRBJ2-3 | . | TRBV18 | . | TGTGCCAGCTCACCTCAAGAGACAGATACGCAGTATTTT | CASSPQETDTQYF
TRBJ2-1 | TRBD2 | TRBV4-2 | once | TGTGCCAGCAGCCAAGGGGCGGGAGGAGTGTATGATGAGCAGTTCTTC | CASSQGAGGVYDEQFF
TRBJ2-1 | . | TRBV28 | . | TGTGCCAGCAGTTTGGGGATTAGTGAGCAGTTCTTC | CASSLGISEQFF
TRBJ2-7 | . | TRBV27 | . | TGTGCCAGCAGTGATCGGGACCTCATGGGGAACTACGAGCAGTACTTC | CASSDRDLMGNYEQYF
TRBJ1-1 | . | TRBV5-1 | . | TGCGCCAGCAGCGACTCGCAGGAACTGTACACTGAAGCTTTCTTT | CASSDSQELYTEAFF
TRBJ1-2 | . | TRBV28 | . | TGTGCCAGCAGTTCGCCCGGGGGGGGCGGGTATGGCTACACCTTC | CASSSPGGGGYGYTF
TRBJ2-2 | TRBD1 | TRBV10-3 | . | TGTGCCATCAGTGCCACCACCGACAGGGTAGACACCGGGGAGCTGTTTTTT | CAISATTDRVDTGELFF
TRBJ2-4 | . | TRBV6-1 | . | TGTGCCAGCAGTGAACAGGGAGACAAAAACATTCAGTACTTC | CASSEQGDKNIQYF
TRBJ1-2 | TRBD1 | TRBV19 | . | TGTGCCAGTAGTACTAGGACTATCGGGACAGCTTCGAACTATGGCTACACCTTC | CASSTRTIGTASNYGYTF
TRBJ2-5 | . | TRBV25-1 | . | TGTGCCAGCAGGCCAGCCGGGGGGCGGGAGACCCAGTACTTC | CASRPAGGRETQYF
TRBJ1-1 | . | TRBV28 | . | TGTGCCAGCAGGCCAATTTATACTAATCCCCCTACCACTGAAGCTTTCTTT | CASRPIYTNPPTTEAFF
TRBJ1-1 | . | TRBV6-1 | . | TGTGCCAGCAGGCACCCATTGAACACTGAAGCTTTCTTT | CASRHPLNTEAFF
TRBJ2-3 | TRBD2 | TRBV10-1 | . | TGCGCCAGCAGTGGCGCCGGACTAGCGGGAGTAATACCAGATACGCAGTATTTT | CASSGAGLAGVIPDTQYF
TRBJ2-3 | . | TRBV5-4 | once | TGTGCCAGCAGCTTGGTATGGGAAAGCACAGATACGCAGTATTTT | CASSLVWESTDTQYF
TRBJ1-3 | . | TRBV5-5 | once | TGTGCCAGCAGCTCTCAGACCTCTGGAAACACCATATATTTT | CASSSQTSGNTIYF
TRBJ1-1 | . | TRBV7-9 | few | TGTGCCAGCAGCCGACTCGGGGACACTGAAGCTTTCTTT | CASSRLGDTEAFF
TRBJ2-7 | TRBD1 | TRBV29-1 | . | TGCAGCGTTGGGGGGACAGGGATGGGTTCTGAGCAGTACTTC | CSVGGTGMGSEQYF
TRBJ2-1 | . | TRBV5-1 | . | TGCGCCAGCAGCATGCAGGGGAAAGGCGCGAATGAGCAGTTCTTC | CASSMQGKGANEQFF
TRBJ1-5 | . | TRBV7-9 | once | TGTGCCAGCAGCTTCCGGGACACCTATCAGCCCCAGCATTTT | CASSFRDTYQPQHF